This T cell receptor (beta chain) was sequenced for a study of blood T cells in healthy people across ages. This clonotype was seen at least ten times. Its antigen is not identified. The junction differs from germline at one of its ends, possibly a read error. Then a second PCR, running roughly 7 to 11 cycles, was carried out with a sample-barcoded 5' primer and a J-beta primer mix. The template-switch adaptor was a 5' adaptor with 12 random nucleotides. It tagged each cDNA molecule. A single record per CDR3 protein comes from TCRdb applying MiXCR to the 5' RACE reads. The sample records hundreds of thousands of distinct CDR3 sequences, about 34% being singletons. Overall study results and limits: Shifts in expanded clonotypes may have been confounded by donor CMV status, which was unknown.

Per-sample yields of isolated PBMCs were at least 6 million. The sequenced sample consisted of blood. This TCR was recovered from an elderly woman in good health.

In DNA form, the CDR3 reads TGTGCCAGCAGCTACTCTCTGGGTGACTATGGCTACACCTTC. Protein product: CASSYSLGDYGYTF. The chain employs TRBV6-6 and TRBJ1-2; D is unresolved. Germline V gene lookup returns CDR1 MNHNY and CDR2 SVGAGI (reference sequence). This CDR3 contains 14 residues.